The 10 T cell receptor beta chains given below trace back to one sample, sequenced in a study of T cells in Graves' hyperthyroidism and ophthalmopathy. RNA transcripts yielded amplified TCR beta CDR3 regions. The study used the HTBI primer set for a first-round RT-PCR of the TCR CDR3. Using its own MiXCR run on the multiplex PCR reads, TCRdb lists one record per CDR3 protein. The sample shows hundreds of thousands of distinct CDR3 sequences, 40% to 55% of them seen only once. The specimen sequenced was peripheral blood or thyroid tissue (not recorded which). The receptors were gathered from an adult man with Graves' disease, either hyperthyroidism or ophthalmopathy (not recorded which).

This chain connects TRBV29-1 to TRBJ1-2, with 10 bases matching TRBD1. The CDR3 covers 16 residues. With 1 base clipped from V and 6 bases from J, the junction kept 11 bases outside the gene matches. CDR1 is SQVTM, CDR2 ANQGSEA, per germline. The CDR3 nucleotides are TGCAGCGTTGAAGTGCGACAGGGGGCGCGGTTTCATGGCTACACCTTC. Translated: CSVEVRQGARFHGYTF.

The chain employs TRBV15 and TRBJ1-6, with TRBD1 matching over 7 bases. The V gene end was trimmed by 1 base and the J gene end by 2 bases; junction bases not matched to a gene: 2. The V gene's germline CDR1 is LNHNV and CDR2 YYDKDF (reference sequence). This CDR3 spans 16 amino acids. The CDR3 DNA is TGTGCCACCAGCAGAGCAGGGACAGCCTATAATTCACCCCTCCACTTT. Translated: CATSRAGTAYNSPLHF.

The sample holds many counts of this clonotype. J is TRBJ1-2 and V is TRBV15, with D possibly matching TRBD1 (6 bases). Trimming left V 3 bases short and J 6 bases short, with 8 bases between. The CDR3 extends over 12 amino acids. From germline, CDR1 is LNHNV and CDR2 YYDKDF (reference sequence). CDR3 nucleotide sequence: TGTGCCACCAGCAGCGCAGGGGATGGCTACACCTTC. This sequence encodes CATSSAGDGYTF.

At least ten counts were recorded for this clonotype. The J gene is TRBJ2-7, the V gene TRBV20-1; D call uncertain. The V gene's germline CDR1 is DFQATT and CDR2 SNEGSKA (reference sequence). There are 9 residues in the CDR3. V lost 2 bases, J lost 11 bases, and 7 bases lay in between. In nucleotides, the CDR3 is TGCAGTGCTAGACGGTTGGAGTACTTC. Translation gives CSARRLEYF.

This clonotype was recorded a few times. This chain links TRBV6-1 with TRBJ1-2; D remains ambiguous. V lost 5 bases and J lost 5, with 24 bases in between. The germline V gene encodes CDR1 MNHNS and CDR2 SASEGT. The CDR3 is made up of 17 amino acids. CDR3 sequence reads: CASSYSFQLAERYGYTF. The CDR3 DNA follows: TGTGCCAGCAGTTACTCGTTCCAGTTGGCAGAGAGATATGGCTACACCTTC.

This clonotype was seen more than once but under ten times. V gene TRBV20-1 combines with J gene TRBJ2-5, with 9 bases fitting TRBD2. Germline trimming cut 4 bases from V and 5 bases from J; bases unmatched to any gene: 11. CDR1 is DFQATT and CDR2 is SNEGSKA in the germline V gene (reference sequence). CDR3 length equals 15 residues. The CDR3 bases are TGCAGTGCTATTAAAGGCGGGACTAGCTCTGAGACCCAGTACTTC. Translating gives CSAIKGGTSSETQYF.

This rearrangement joins TRBV6-4 to TRBJ2-5; the D is unclear. The CDR3 loop spans 13 amino acids. Germline V lookup: CDR1 MRHNA, CDR2 SNTAGT. With 2 bases removed from V and 9 bases from J, the gap between germline ends came to 13 bases. The CDR3 DNA is TGTGCCAGCAGTGACAGGGTCGAGCAGCCCCAGTACTTC. This sequence encodes CASSDRVEQPQYF.

Of note for this clonotype: One junction end does not reproduce the germline sequence, and a read error may be involved. The chain's CDR3 is CAGSSSRNTEAFF. The CDR3 DNA follows: TGTGCCGGCAGCTCCTCAAGGAACACTGAAGCTTTCTTT. This chain links TRBV7-8 with TRBJ1-1; D ambiguous. Germline assignment: CDR1 SGHVS and CDR2 FQNEAQ. The CDR3 extends over 13 amino acids.

This clonotype was observed at least ten times. The V and J genes are TRBV2 and TRBJ1-6, with D perhaps matching TRBD1 (5 bases). The ends were cut back, 11 bases at V and 5 bases at J, with 19 bases in the middle. Looked up from germline, CDR1 is SNHLY and CDR2 is FYNNEI. The CDR3 covers 15 residues. CDR3 bases: TGTGCCTCCGCTCCCGGCAGGGTTAATAATTCACCCCTCCACTTT. This translates into CASAPGRVNNSPLHF.

A word on this clonotype: An end of the junction does not agree with germline; a read error may underlie this. J is TRBJ1-1 and V is TRBV10-3; the match to TRBD1 covers 10 bases. Germline CDR1 and CDR2: ENHRY and SYGVKD. The CDR3 loop spans 15 amino acids. The DNA of the CDR3 is TGTGCCATCAGTGACCGGGGACAGGGGAACTCTGAAGCTTTCTTT. This sequence encodes CAISDRGQGNSEAFF.